These 21 T cell receptor beta chains share one sample of origin, sequenced in a study of T cell clusters in autoimmune cytopenias. Each sample's input was 250 ng genomic DNA, 40,000 or so genome equivalents. Multiplex touch-down PCR amplified TRB using TRB-A and TRB-B pools in one tube. TCRdb reprocessed the multiplex PCR reads and reports one entry per CDR3 protein, with no DNA. Recorded for this sample: a few thousand distinct CDR3 sequences. Sequences were obtained from peripheral blood. These receptors were taken from a human donor with an autoimmune cytopenia or autoimmune hepatitis (not recorded which).

The genes are TRBV12-3 or TRBV12-4 and TRBJ2-7; TCRdb designates TRBD2, a call that cannot be tested without DNA. The length of the CDR3 is 15 residues. This CDR3 is CASSPWRENKYEQYF.

The chain couples TRBV7-9 to TRBJ2-7; TCRdb names TRBD1, which stays unverified in the absence of DNA. Germline lookup yields CDR1 SEHNR and CDR2 FQNEAQ (reference sequence). The CDR3 has 14 amino acids. The CDR3 sequence is CASRAGTGTYKQYF.

This clonotype is labeled medium-sized based on frequency. The J gene is TRBJ2-1, the V gene TRBV11-1. Germline V gene lookup returns CDR1 SGHAT and CDR2 FQDESV (reference sequence). The CDR3 is made up of 13 amino acids. The CDR3 sequence: CASSLYGYNEQFF.

Measured by frequency, this clonotype is medium-sized. This chain links TRBV20-1 with TRBJ2-2; TCRdb designates TRBD1, a call that cannot be tested without DNA. In germline, CDR1 is DFQATT, CDR2 SNEGSKA (reference sequence). The CDR3 length is 12 residues. CDR3 sequence reads: CSASQGTGELFF.

This clonotype is classed as medium-sized (0.01 to 0.1%) by frequency. The rearrangement uses TRBV30 and TRBJ2-2; TCRdb gives TRBD2 as the D gene, but with no DNA this cannot be confirmed. The CDR3 covers 14 residues. Germline V gene data show CDR1 as GTSNPN and CDR2 as SVGIG (reference sequence). Here the CDR3 reads CAWSSGLAVGELFF.

This chain links TRBV7-2 with TRBJ2-1; TCRdb's D gene call, TRBD1, goes unchecked for lack of DNA. The CDR3 is 16 residues long. Germline V gene sequence: CDR1 SGHTA, CDR2 FQGNSA. The CDR3 sequence: CASSHHNPGVRDEQFF.

This clonotype is identified as medium-sized (0.01 to 0.1%) from frequency. This rearrangement joins TRBV6-2 or TRBV6-3 to TRBJ1-5. Germline V gene sequence: CDR1 MNHEY, CDR2 SVGEGT. The CDR3 consists of 13 residues. CDR3 sequence: CASTFTSNQPQHF.

The chain carries TRBV7-9 and TRBJ2-3; TCRdb indicates TRBD1, and absent DNA this call remains unverified. From germline, CDR1 is SEHNR and CDR2 FQNEAQ (reference sequence). This CDR3 comprises 15 residues. The CDR3 sequence: CASSLLGADTDTQYF.

This clonotype is classed as medium-sized by frequency. The chain joins TRBV10-3 to TRBJ1-5. Germline CDR1 and CDR2: ENHRY and SYGVKD. The CDR3 is made up of 12 amino acids. CDR3 protein: CATGVGNQPQHF.

V is TRBV20-1 and J is TRBJ2-5; TCRdb proposes TRBD2, but this gene call is untestable without DNA. In germline, CDR1 is DFQATT, CDR2 SNEGSKA (reference sequence). The CDR3 has 14 amino acids. CDR3 amino acids: CSAYDFSGRETQYF.

The chain is built from TRBV6-2 or TRBV6-3 and TRBJ1-5. CDR1 is MNHEY and CDR2 is SVGEGT in the germline V gene. The CDR3 has 15 residues. This CDR3 reads CASSYVFSGNQPQHF.

Judged by frequency, this clonotype is medium-sized. The rearrangement uses TRBV19 and TRBJ1-2; no DNA is available, so the TRBD1 call from TCRdb remains unchecked. Germline CDR1 reads LNHDA; CDR2 reads SQIVND (reference sequence). There are 14 residues in the CDR3. CDR3: CASRMGQSLYGYTF. The full variable domain, rest sourced from reference TRBV19 and TRBJ1-2, is DGGITQSPKYLFRKEGQNVTLSCEQNLNHDAMYWYRQDPGQGLRLIYYSQIVNDFQKGDIAEGYSVSREKKESFPLTVTSAQKNPTAFYLCASRMGQSLYGYTFGSGTRLTVV.

Considering frequency, this clonotype is medium-sized. The genes are TRBV29-1 and TRBJ1-1; with no DNA, the TCRdb D assignment of TRBD1 cannot be verified. Germline lookup yields CDR1 SQVTM and CDR2 ANQGSEA. This CDR3 has 12 amino acids. This chain's CDR3 is CSFFSGATEAFF. Based on the CDR3 plus reference TRBV29-1 and TRBJ1-1, the full variable domain is SAVISQKPSRDICQRGTSLTIQCQVDSQVTMMFWYRQQPGQSLTLIATANQGSEATYESGFVIDKFPISRPNLTFSTLTVSNMSPEDSSIYLCSFFSGATEAFFGQGTRLTVV.

By frequency, this clonotype is medium-sized. The chain links TRBV5-4 to TRBJ1-2; TCRdb selects TRBD1, and the lack of DNA leaves this call unchecked. The CDR3 sequence is 15 residues long. Germline CDR1 is SGHNT and CDR2 is YYREEE (reference sequence). CDR3 residues: CASTPRDKGIGGYTF.

In terms of frequency, this clonotype is medium-sized. The rearrangement uses TRBV18 and TRBJ1-5. Germline V gene lookup returns CDR1 KGHSH and CDR2 LQKENI. CDR3 length equals 15 residues. The CDR3 here is CASSTYLDFNQPQHF.

The CDR3 is CSARDGNYNSPLHF. V gene TRBV20-1 combines with J gene TRBJ1-6. Germline CDR1 DFQATT, CDR2 SNEGSKA (reference sequence). There are 14 residues in the CDR3.

This clonotype shows up as medium-sized by frequency. V and J are TRBV19 and TRBJ1-6; TCRdb's D gene call, TRBD1, goes unchecked for lack of DNA. Germline V gene data show CDR1 as LNHDA and CDR2 as SQIVND (reference sequence). The CDR3 runs 14 residues. The CDR3: CASKAQGANSPLHF.

The chain recombines TRBV4-2 with TRBJ2-7; TCRdb proposes TRBD1, but this gene call is untestable without DNA. Germline loops: CDR1 LGHNA, CDR2 YNFKEQ. The CDR3 is made up of 14 amino acids. The CDR3 loop reads CASSLSGDSYEQYF.

This chain connects TRBV12-3 or TRBV12-4 to TRBJ1-4. The CDR3 extends over 15 amino acids. CDR3 residues: CASGLGVATNEKLFF.

This clonotype is labeled medium-sized (0.01 to 0.1%) based on frequency. CDR3 region: CASSPGTDDSPLHF. This chain uses TRBV19 with TRBJ1-6; the TCRdb call, TRBD1, lacks DNA for checking. The length of the CDR3 is 14 residues. CDR1 and CDR2 (germline): LNHDA, SQIVND (reference sequence). Together with reference TRBV19 and TRBJ1-6, the CDR3 gives the full variable domain: DGGITQSPKYLFRKEGQNVTLSCEQNLNHDAMYWYRQDPGQGLRLIYYSQIVNDFQKGDIAEGYSVSREKKESFPLTVTSAQKNPTAFYLCASSPGTDDSPLHFGNGTRLTVT.

By frequency, this clonotype registers large. The chain employs TRBV29-1 and TRBJ2-6; with no DNA, the TCRdb D assignment of TRBD1 cannot be verified. Per germline, CDR1 SQVTM and CDR2 ANQGSEA. CDR3 size: 13 residues. The CDR3 sequence: CSVQGAGANVLTF.